Shown below are 7 T cell receptor beta chains from a single sample sequenced in a study of human T cells and chemical hapten exposure. Time point noted: patch test 2, 6 weeks after DPC sensitization. Treatment here: therapeutic diphenylcyclopropenone sensitization with weekly scalp DPC. MiXCR was run by TCRdb on the RACE reads, yielding one entry per CDR3 protein. The sample holds about 42,000 distinct CDR3 sequences, around 9% seen once. Here the sequenced sample was whole blood, taken in connection with sensitization to the hapten diphenylcyclopropenone (DPC). Receptor source: a woman in her thirties or forties with alopecia areata. Some clones in this sample may be carry-over from other donors' samples.

This clonotype was observed a handful of times. This CDR3 is CASSFSRGMNTGELFF. The CDR3, as DNA: TGTGCCAGCAGTTTTTCCAGGGGAATGAACACCGGGGAGCTGTTTTTT. V usage is TRBV6-2 or TRBV6-3 and J usage is TRBJ2-2, with D perhaps matching TRBD1 (6 bases). V gave up 4 bases and J gave up 1 base, with 13 bases separating them. The germline gives CDR1 MNHEY, CDR2 SVGEGT. This CDR3 region has 16 residues.

This clonotype was picked up many times. This chain links TRBV4-1 with TRBJ2-1; 7 positions agree with TRBD2. The CDR3 sequence is 15 residues long. Germline V CDR1 and CDR2: MGHRA, YSYEKL. V was clipped by 3 bases and J by 6 bases; unmatched bases: 8. CDR3 nucleotide sequence: TGCGCCAGCAGCCAGGGGAGGATAGCGGGCAATGAGCAGTTCTTC. It yields the protein CASSQGRIAGNEQFF.

This clonotype appeared many times. This sequence joins TRBV5-1 and TRBJ2-3; D tentatively reads TRBD1 or TRBD2 (5 bases each). Per the germline V gene, CDR1 is SGHRS and CDR2 is YFSETQ. Trimming pared 0 bases from V and 6 bases from J, leaving 11 bases between. This CDR3 is 14 amino acids long. CDR3 protein: CASSLAPGRDTQYF. For the CDR3, the DNA is TGCGCCAGCAGCTTGGCTCCGGGGCGGGATACGCAGTATTTT.

This clonotype was counted at least ten times. The chain recombines TRBV12-3 or TRBV12-4 with TRBJ1-1; weak D call: TRBD1 (6 bases). Trimming took 6 bases from V and 7 from J, leaving 15 bases between them. CDR3 length: 13 amino acids. The CDR3 loop is CASRQGGGGEAFF. The CDR3 bases are TGTGCCAGCAGACAGGGCGGAGGTGGTGAAGCTTTCTTT.

Many counts were recorded for this clonotype. This chain links TRBV3-1 with TRBJ2-7; D is ambiguous. CDR1 is LGHDT, CDR2 YNNKEL, per germline (reference sequence). The CDR3 extends over 13 amino acids. The V and J ends lost 4 bases and 5 bases respectively, with 12 bases between them. The CDR3 DNA reads as TGTGCCAGCAGCCCTACCGGCCTCAACGAGCAGTACTTC. This gives the protein CASSPTGLNEQYF.

In its sample, this clonotype was seen many times. The chain carries TRBV11-2 and TRBJ1-5, with TRBD1 as a possible D gene (5 bases). This CDR3 is built from 17 residues. CDR1 is SGHAT and CDR2 is FQNNGV in the germline V gene. V was shortened by 1 base and J by 4 bases, with 17 bases between the two germline ends. The CDR3 protein is CASSLGRRQGNNQPQHF. DNA of the CDR3: TGTGCCAGCAGCTTAGGTAGGCGGCAGGGAAATAATCAGCCCCAGCATTTT.

This clonotype was detected many times. The chain couples TRBV2 to TRBJ1-1, with unresolved D. V lost 2 bases, J lost 2 bases, and 9 bases lay in between. CDR1 and CDR2 from the germline V gene are SNHLY and FYNNEI. This CDR3 has 14 residues. The CDR3 coding sequence is TGTGCCAGCAGTGAACAAGCCCTAAACACTGAAGCTTTCTTT. Translating it yields CASSEQALNTEAFF.